This record concerns one TCR beta chain sequence. No antigen is known for it. Germline V CDR1 and CDR2: SGHRS, YFSETQ. The junction had 6 bases not matched to a gene; V was cut back by 4 bases and J by 1 base. This CDR3 is 16 amino acids long. The sample comes from a study of beta chain features in type 1 diabetes. Study summary: Analysis included about 100 million sorted cells drawn from all samples. Study-wide results and caveats: Patients showed naive, central memory and Treg TCRB repertoires that appeared more similar than those of healthy donors.

Reverse transcription of all isolated RNA meant that expressed TCRB transcripts were sequenced. TCRdb's copy holds only in-frame clones and misses some; the assay was immunoSEQ multiplex PCR. The sample consists of 350,000 or so clones, around 20% of them appearing once. The sequenced material came from naive CD4+ T cells from blood. This chain joins TRBV5-1 and TRBJ1-3; the match to TRBD1 covers 9 bases. The clonotype originates from a woman under 30 in good health. The CDR3 here is CASSHGTGQSGNTIYF. CDR3 bases: TGCGCCAGCAGCCACGGGACAGGGCAGTCTGGAAACACCATATATTTT.